Listed below are T cell receptor beta chains from one sample, sequenced in a study of PD-1 blockade in classical Hodgkin lymphoma. TCRdb's table, derived via immunoSEQ multiplex PCR, lists solely in-frame clones and lacks some. Of around 15,000 clones in the sample, about 80% are singletons; the top ten hold about 13%. Sequenced material: peripheral blood mononuclear cells (PBMCs), taken before the fourth cycle of nivolumab. All receptors derive from a human donor with classical Hodgkin lymphoma. The CDR3 runs from the conserved cysteine through the conserved F or W. Fields, in order: J gene, clone size, D gene, V gene, CDR3 DNA, CDR3 protein. D genes are given only for firm matches. Clone size is given for some rows only: seen once, a few or many times, or a class if the clone is expanded.

J: TRBJ2-1; size: -; D: TRBD1; V: TRBV5-6; DNA: TGTGCCAGCAGCTCCGGGACAGGGGTCCACAATGAGCAGTTCTTC; CDR3: CASSSGTGVHNEQFF
J: TRBJ2-3; size: -; D: -; V: TRBV7-3; DNA: TGTGCCAGCAGCTTAATGGGGGGGCGCACAGATACGCAGTATTTT; CDR3: CASSLMGGRTDTQYF
J: TRBJ2-6; size: once; D: TRBD2; V: TRBV7-9; DNA: TGTGCCAGCAGCCTCGCGGGGGGGCGAGGGGCCAACGTCCTGACTTTC; CDR3: CASSLAGGRGANVLTF
J: TRBJ2-3; size: -; D: TRBD2; V: TRBV5-1; DNA: TGCGCCAGCAGCTCTAGCGGGGAGGTGGATACGCAGTATTTT; CDR3: CASSSSGEVDTQYF
J: TRBJ2-5; size: -; D: TRBD1; V: TRBV5-1; DNA: TGCGCCAGCAGCTTGGGGACAGGGAGAGAAGAGACCCAGTACTTC; CDR3: CASSLGTGREETQYF
J: TRBJ2-3; size: -; D: TRBD2; V: TRBV7-9; DNA: TGTGCCAGCAGCATTTTAAGCGGGGGGGCCACTAGGACAGATACGCAGTATTTT; CDR3: CASSILSGGATRTDTQYF
J: TRBJ2-2; size: -; D: -; V: TRBV5-1; DNA: TGCGCCAGCAGCTTACACAGGGAACTCGGCACCGGGGAGCTGTTTTTT; CDR3: CASSLHRELGTGELFF
J: TRBJ1-2; size: -; D: -; V: TRBV7-9; DNA: TGTGCCAGCAGCTCTACAGGGAGCGGGTATGGCTACACCTTC; CDR3: CASSSTGSGYGYTF
J: TRBJ2-1; size: -; D: -; V: TRBV29-1; DNA: TGCAGCGTTGAAAGGGGGGGGCACCCGATGGAGCAGTTCTTC; CDR3: CSVERGGHPMEQFF
J: TRBJ2-7; size: -; D: -; V: TRBV5-1; DNA: TGCGCCAGCAGCTTCGGGACGGATTACGAGCAGTACTTC; CDR3: CASSFGTDYEQYF
J: TRBJ1-5; size: -; D: -; V: TRBV19; DNA: TGTGCCAGTAGTAGGGGGGCCGGTCAGCCCCAGCATTTT; CDR3: CASSRGAGQPQHF
J: TRBJ1-2; size: -; D: -; V: TRBV6-5; DNA: TGTGCCAGCAGTTACAGTCAGAACTATGGCTACACCTTC; CDR3: CASSYSQNYGYTF
J: TRBJ2-1; size: -; D: TRBD2; V: TRBV4-3; DNA: TGCGCCAGCAGCCAAGAGGGACTAGTCTACAATGAGCAGTTCTTC; CDR3: CASSQEGLVYNEQFF
J: TRBJ2-5; size: -; D: -; V: TRBV5-1; DNA: TGCGCCAGCAGCTTGGCGGCGGCCGCTCAAGAGACCCAGTACTTC; CDR3: CASSLAAAAQETQYF
J: TRBJ1-5; size: -; D: TRBD1; V: TRBV5-8; DNA: TGTGCCAGCAGCATACGACAGGGGGATCAGCCCCAGCATTTT; CDR3: CASSIRQGDQPQHF
J: TRBJ1-4; size: -; D: TRBD1; V: TRBV7-9; DNA: TGTGCCAGCAGCTATATTGAAGACAGGGACGAAAAACTGTTTTTT; CDR3: CASSYIEDRDEKLFF
J: TRBJ1-4; size: few; D: -; V: TRBV5-1; DNA: TGCGCCAGCAGCTTGCAGGGGCTTGAGGAAAAACTGTTTTTT; CDR3: CASSLQGLEEKLFF
J: TRBJ2-3; size: -; D: -; V: TRBV5-1; DNA: TGCGCCAGCACGACACAACCAGGTTCTGTGGGCACAGATACGCAGTATTTT; CDR3: CASTTQPGSVGTDTQYF
J: TRBJ1-1; size: -; D: -; V: TRBV6-1; DNA: TGTGCCAGCAGTCCAAGCGACACTGAAGCTTTCTTT; CDR3: CASSPSDTEAFF
J: TRBJ2-5; size: once; D: -; V: TRBV7-2; DNA: TGTGCCAGCAGCTTAGGAGAAAGCGAGACCCAGTACTTC; CDR3: CASSLGESETQYF
J: TRBJ1-4; size: -; D: TRBD1; V: TRBV7-9; DNA: TGTGCCAGCAGCCAGGACAGGGGGGGAGAAAAACTGTTTTTT; CDR3: CASSQDRGGEKLFF
J: TRBJ2-5; size: -; D: TRBD1; V: TRBV5-1; DNA: TGCGCCAGCAGCTTCGGACCAGGGGGAGAGACCCAGTACTTC; CDR3: CASSFGPGGETQYF
J: TRBJ2-7; size: -; D: TRBD1; V: TRBV18; DNA: TGTGCCAGCTCACCCGCAGACAGGGGGCAGGGGGAGCAGTACTTC; CDR3: CASSPADRGQGEQYF
J: TRBJ1-1; size: -; D: -; V: TRBV6-5; DNA: TGTGCCAGCAGGTATACAGGGAAGGGAAAGGCTTTCTTT; CDR3: CASRYTGKGKAFF
J: TRBJ1-3; size: -; D: TRBD1; V: TRBV14; DNA: TGTGCCAGCAGCCAAGACCCCTCGGGACAGTCCTATTTT; CDR3: CASSQDPSGQSYF
J: TRBJ2-3; size: -; D: -; V: TRBV4-1; DNA: TGCGCCAGCAGCCAAGATGACAGACCCACAGATACGCAGTATTTT; CDR3: CASSQDDRPTDTQYF
J: TRBJ2-1; size: -; D: -; V: TRBV10-1; DNA: TGCGCCAGCAGTGAAAAGGGTCAAATCGGGGACAATGAGCAGTTCTTC; CDR3: CASSEKGQIGDNEQFF
J: TRBJ2-7; size: -; D: -; V: TRBV7-9; DNA: TGTGCCAGCAGCTTAGGGGGGGTAGGCGAGCAGTACTTC; CDR3: CASSLGGVGEQYF
J: TRBJ1-2; size: -; D: -; V: TRBV7-2; DNA: TGTGCCAGCAGCTTAGGGGGTTCGCGAGGCTACACCTTC; CDR3: CASSLGGSRGYTF
J: TRBJ1-1; size: -; D: -; V: TRBV5-6; DNA: TGTGCCAGCAGTCCGGCCGCGGGCACTGAAGCTTTCTTT; CDR3: CASSPAAGTEAFF
J: TRBJ1-2; size: -; D: -; V: TRBV6-5; DNA: TGTGCCAGCAGTTACTCGATTGGCGGGAAAGATACCTTC; CDR3: CASSYSIGGKDTF
J: TRBJ2-2; size: few; D: TRBD1; V: TRBV29-1; DNA: TGCAGCGTTGTGGACAGGGGGCGCGGCGGGGAGCTGTTTTTT; CDR3: CSVVDRGRGGELFF
J: TRBJ2-2; size: -; D: -; V: TRBV27; DNA: TGTGCCAGCAGTTTGTTGGGGGGGGCTGCCGGGGAGCTGTTTTTT; CDR3: CASSLLGGAAGELFF
J: TRBJ2-1; size: once; D: -; V: TRBV5-1; DNA: TGCGCCAGCAGCGCAGGGACCTACAATGAGCAGTTCTTC; CDR3: CASSAGTYNEQFF
J: TRBJ1-5; size: -; D: TRBD1; V: TRBV7-8; DNA: TGTGCCAGCAGCAAGGAAACAGGGGGCGGTCAGCCCCAGCATTTT; CDR3: CASSKETGGGQPQHF
J: TRBJ1-2; size: few; D: TRBD1; V: TRBV7-9; DNA: TGTGCCAGCAGCCCCAGACAGGGGGGAAAGGATGGCTACACCTTC; CDR3: CASSPRQGGKDGYTF
J: TRBJ1-1; size: -; D: -; V: TRBV7-3; DNA: TGTGCCAGCAGCTTAGGCCAGGGAAGCACTGAAGCTTTCTTT; CDR3: CASSLGQGSTEAFF
J: TRBJ2-7; size: -; D: -; V: TRBV20-1; DNA: TGCAGTGCTGCGGGGAGCTACGAGCAGTACTTC; CDR3: CSAAGSYEQYF
J: TRBJ2-1; size: -; D: TRBD2; V: TRBV5-1; DNA: TGCGCCAGCAGCTTTACCCTACTAGCGGGGGGTTACAATGAGCAGTTCTTC; CDR3: CASSFTLLAGGYNEQFF
J: TRBJ2-3; size: few; D: TRBD1; V: TRBV7-9; DNA: TGTGCCAGCAGCTTAGTGTCAGGGGGTCGAGATACGCAGTATTTT; CDR3: CASSLVSGGRDTQYF
J: TRBJ1-1; size: -; D: -; V: TRBV7-9; DNA: TGTGCCAGCAGCTTAGCTGGGGGGGTCGAAGCTTTCTTT; CDR3: CASSLAGGVEAFF
J: TRBJ1-3; size: once; D: TRBD1; V: TRBV7-8; DNA: TGTGCCAGCAGCGAACTCAACCCACAGGGGGCGTCTGGAAACACCATATATTTT; CDR3: CASSELNPQGASGNTIYF
J: TRBJ2-7; size: -; D: -; V: TRBV6-5; DNA: TGTGCCAGCAGTTACGTCTGGCAGAGCTCCTACGAGCAGTACTTC; CDR3: CASSYVWQSSYEQYF
J: TRBJ1-1; size: -; D: -; V: TRBV9; DNA: TGTGCCAGCAGCCCGGGGGCTTCGGATCTCGTGAGGACTGAAGCTTTCTTT; CDR3: CASSPGASDLVRTEAFF
J: TRBJ2-2; size: once; D: -; V: TRBV4-3; DNA: TGCGCCAGCAGCCAAGACGCCGGCACGAACACCGGGGAGCTGTTTTTT; CDR3: CASSQDAGTNTGELFF